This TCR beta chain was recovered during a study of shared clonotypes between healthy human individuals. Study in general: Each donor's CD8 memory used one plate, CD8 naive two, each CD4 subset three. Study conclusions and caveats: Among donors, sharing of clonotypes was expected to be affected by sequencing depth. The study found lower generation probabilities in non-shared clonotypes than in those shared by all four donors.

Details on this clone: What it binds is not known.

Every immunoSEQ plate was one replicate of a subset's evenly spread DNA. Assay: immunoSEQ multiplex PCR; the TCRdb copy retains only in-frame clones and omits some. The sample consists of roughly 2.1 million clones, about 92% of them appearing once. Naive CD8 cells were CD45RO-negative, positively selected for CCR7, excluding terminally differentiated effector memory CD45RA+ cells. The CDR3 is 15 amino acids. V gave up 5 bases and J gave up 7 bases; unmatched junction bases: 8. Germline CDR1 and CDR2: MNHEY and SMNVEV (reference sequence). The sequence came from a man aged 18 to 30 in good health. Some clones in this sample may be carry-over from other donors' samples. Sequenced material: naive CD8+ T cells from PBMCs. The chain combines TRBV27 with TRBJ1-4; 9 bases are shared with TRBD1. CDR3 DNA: TGTGCCAGCAGTGTACTTACAGGGGGCCCTGAAAAACTGTTTTTT. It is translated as CASSVLTGGPEKLFF.